The 14 T cell receptor beta chains below come from one sample, sequenced in a study of T and B cells in COVID-19 patients. Multiplex PCR with BIOMED2 TRB-A/B primer pools amplified TRB rearrangements. TCRdb redid the calling of the multiplex PCR reads with MiXCR, one entry per CDR3 protein. The repertoire holds about 14,000 distinct CDR3 sequences, with 25% to 30% as singletons. From blood, roughly 220-550 ng of genomic DNA served as TRB template. The sequenced material came from blood. The origin of the receptors is a human donor who had recovered from COVID-19.

This clonotype was counted only a few times. The chain carries TRBV6-5 and TRBJ1-1; the D is unclear. Deletions cut 2 bases from V and 1 base from J, with 5 bases between. The length of the CDR3 is 13 residues. Germline V gene sequence: CDR1 MNHEY, CDR2 SVGAGI. The CDR3 DNA reads TGTGCCAGCAGTTACAAGGAGAACACTGAAGCTTTCTTT. It codes for CASSYKENTEAFF.

This clonotype turned up a few times. The chain joins TRBV6-6 to TRBJ1-2; tentatively, D is TRBD1 (6 bases). CDR1 and CDR2 from the germline V gene are MNHNY and SVGAGI (reference sequence). CDR3 length: 13 residues. The ends were cut back, 6 bases at V and 6 bases at J, with 14 bases in the middle. The CDR3 region has the DNA TGTGCCAGCAGGCTACAGGGTCAACATGGCTACACCTTC. Translating gives CASRLQGQHGYTF.

The chain links TRBV27 to TRBJ1-5; perhaps TRBD1 as D (6 bases). The CDR3 contains 16 residues. Trimming pared 5 bases from V and 2 bases from J, leaving 16 bases between. Germline V gene sequence: CDR1 MNHEY, CDR2 SMNVEV (reference sequence). The CDR3 DNA follows: TGTGCCAGCAGTCGAACCGGGACACGGGGCAATCAGCCCCAGCATTTT. Translated, it gives CASSRTGTRGNQPQHF.

This clonotype showed up many times. The chain uses TRBV6-6 and TRBJ1-1; D possibly corresponds to TRBD1 (5 bases). The CDR3 consists of 14 residues. Trimming took 8 bases from V and 0 from J, leaving 13 bases between them. The V gene's germline CDR1 is MNHNY and CDR2 SVGAGI (reference sequence). The CDR3 is CASGLQAMNTEAFF. CDR3 sequence (DNA): TGTGCCAGCGGACTACAGGCCATGAACACTGAAGCTTTCTTT.

In this sample, this clonotype is medium-sized. The chain has TRBV12-3 or TRBV12-4 and TRBJ2-1, with 7 bases identical to TRBD2. The CDR3 spans 16 residues. The junction had 12 bases not matched to a gene; V was cut back by 7 bases and J by 3 bases. CDR3 bases: TGTGCCAGCACTACTCGGGCTAGCGGAAACTACAATGAGCAGTTCTTC. Translating gives CASTTRASGNYNEQFF.

This clonotype was seen more than once but under ten times. The chain is built from TRBV27 and TRBJ2-7; possible D gene TRBD2, 6 bases. The CDR3 totals 14 residues. Trimming removed 6 bases at V and 6 bases at J, with 18 bases between. Germline V CDR1 and CDR2: MNHEY, SMNVEV (reference sequence). The CDR3 is CASRNDPTGSEQYF. As DNA, the CDR3 is TGTGCCAGCAGAAATGACCCAACCGGGAGCGAGCAGTACTTC.

This clonotype was picked up a small number of times. This chain links TRBV6-5 with TRBJ1-3; D is undetermined. Germline CDR1 and CDR2: MNHEY and SVGAGI. The CDR3 is made up of 14 amino acids. V was shortened by 6 bases and J by 0 bases, with 9 bases between the two germline ends. The CDR3 DNA sequence: TGTGCCAGCAGCACCGGTTACTCTGGAAACACCATATATTTT. It specifies CASSTGYSGNTIYF.

V and J are TRBV6-5 and TRBJ2-3; the D is unclear. V was pared by 5 bases and J by 0 bases, with 9 bases between. CDR3 length: 14 amino acids. Looked up from germline, CDR1 is MNHEY and CDR2 is SVGAGI. CDR3 amino acids: CASSQETSTDTQYF. DNA of the CDR3: TGTGCCAGCAGTCAAGAGACTAGCACAGATACGCAGTATTTT.

By its share, this clonotype is medium-sized (0.01 to 0.1%). CDR3 sequence (DNA): TGCAGCGTTGCTGGACAGGGGGAAGGATCCTACGAGCAGTACTTC. Protein product: CSVAGQGEGSYEQYF. The chain couples TRBV29-1 to TRBJ2-7; TRBD1 matches at 10 bases. This CDR3 comprises 15 residues. Unmatched junction bases numbered 7, after V lost 4 bases and J lost 1 base. Germline CDR1 reads SQVTM; CDR2 reads ANQGSEA.

The chain links TRBV11-1 to TRBJ1-6; D unclear. Germline V gene data show CDR1 as SGHAT and CDR2 as FQDESV (reference sequence). The CDR3 is 12 residues long. Trimming shortened V by 1 base and J by 7 bases, and 2 bases separated the two germline ends. CDR3 region: CASSLGNSPLHF. DNA for the CDR3: TGTGCCAGCAGCTTAGGGAATTCACCCCTCCACTTT. Looking up the rest from reference TRBV11-1 and TRBJ1-6 gives the full variable domain: EAEVAQSPRYKITEKSQAVAFWCDPISGHATLYWYRQILGQGPELLVQFQDESVVDDSQLPKDRFSAERLKGVDSTLKIQPAELGDSAMYLCASSLGNSPLHFGNGTRLTVT.

This clonotype was seen repeatedly, ten times or more. The V call is TRBV6-5, the J call TRBJ2-3; D gene ambiguous. CDR1 is MNHEY, CDR2 SVGAGI, per germline. V was shortened by 6 bases and J by 3 bases, with 19 bases between the two germline ends. This CDR3 has 16 residues. The CDR3: CASRLDPFLGTDTQYF. Here the CDR3 DNA reads TGTGCCAGCAGGTTGGACCCCTTTTTGGGGACAGATACGCAGTATTTT.

The chain employs TRBV18 and TRBJ1-1; D not resolved. Trimming cost V 3 bases and J 0 bases, with 11 bases left between them. Per germline, CDR1 KGHSH and CDR2 LQKENI. There are 15 residues in the CDR3. The CDR3 spells CASSPLGLMNTEAFF. CDR3 in DNA: TGTGCCAGCTCACCCCTAGGCTTAATGAACACTGAAGCTTTCTTT.

Of note for this clonotype: A much larger clone differs from this one at a single base, so this may be a read error. The rearrangement links TRBV27 to TRBJ2-3, with 10 bases identical to TRBD1. CDR3 length equals 16 residues. CDR1 and CDR2 from the germline V gene are MNHEY and SMNVEV (reference sequence). The CDR3 nucleotides read TGTGCCGGCAGTGTCGGGACAGGGGTTTTTGGAGATACGCAGTATTTT. Encoded protein: CAGSVGTGVFGDTQYF.

This clonotype is termed medium-sized. The chain carries TRBV30 and TRBJ2-2, with 13 bases identical to TRBD2. The germline gives CDR1 GTSNPN, CDR2 SVGIG (reference sequence). J lost 5 bases, V lost 2 bases, and 8 bases had no gene match. This CDR3 region has 17 residues. This CDR3 is CAWSKLAGGMWTGELFF. The CDR3 region has the DNA TGTGCCTGGAGTAAACTAGCGGGAGGGATGTGGACCGGGGAGCTGTTTTTT.